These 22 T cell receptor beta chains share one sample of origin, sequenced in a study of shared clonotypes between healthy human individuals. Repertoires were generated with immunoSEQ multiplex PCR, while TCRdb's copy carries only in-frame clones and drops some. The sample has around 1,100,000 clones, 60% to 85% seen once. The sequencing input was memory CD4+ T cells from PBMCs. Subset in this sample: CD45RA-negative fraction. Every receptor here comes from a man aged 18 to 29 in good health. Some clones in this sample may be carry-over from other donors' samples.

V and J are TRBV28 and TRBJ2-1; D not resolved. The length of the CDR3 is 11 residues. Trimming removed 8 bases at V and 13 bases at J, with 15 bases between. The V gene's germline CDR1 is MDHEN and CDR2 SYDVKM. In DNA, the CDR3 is TGTGCCAGCGGAGACGGGCGCCTCCAGTTCTTC. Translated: CASGDGRLQFF.

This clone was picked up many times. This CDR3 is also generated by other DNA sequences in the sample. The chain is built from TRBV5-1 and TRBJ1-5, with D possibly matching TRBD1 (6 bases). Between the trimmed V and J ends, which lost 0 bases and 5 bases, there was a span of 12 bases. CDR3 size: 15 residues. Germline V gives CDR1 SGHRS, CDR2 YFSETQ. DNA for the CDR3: TGCGCCAGCAGCTTGGGCAGGGGAGACGATCAGCCCCAGCATTTT. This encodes CASSLGRGDDQPQHF.

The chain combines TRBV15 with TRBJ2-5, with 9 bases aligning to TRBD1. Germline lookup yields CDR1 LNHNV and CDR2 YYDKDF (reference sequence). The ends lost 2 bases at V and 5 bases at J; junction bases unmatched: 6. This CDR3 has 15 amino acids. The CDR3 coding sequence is TGTGCCACCAGCAGACGTACAGGGGGCAGGGAGACCCAGTACTTC. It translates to CATSRRTGGRETQYF. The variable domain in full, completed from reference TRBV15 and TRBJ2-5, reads DAMVIQNPRYQVTQFGKPVTLSCSQTLNHNVMYWYQQKSSQAPKLLFHYYDKDFNNEADTPDNFQSRRPNTSFCFLDIRSPGLGDTAMYLCATSRRTGGRETQYFGPGTRLLVL.

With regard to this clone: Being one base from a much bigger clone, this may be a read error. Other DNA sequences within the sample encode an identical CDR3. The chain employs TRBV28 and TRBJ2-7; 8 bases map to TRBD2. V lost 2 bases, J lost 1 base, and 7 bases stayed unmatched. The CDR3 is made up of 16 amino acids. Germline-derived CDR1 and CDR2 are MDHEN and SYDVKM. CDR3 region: CASSLGVAGPSYEQYF. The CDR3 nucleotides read TGTGCCAGCAGTTTAGGGGTAGCGGGGCCTTCCTACGAGCAGTACTTC.

The CDR3 loop is CASSLVASGSNEQFF. CDR3 coding DNA: TGTGCCAGCAGCTTGGTGGCTAGCGGGAGCAATGAGCAGTTCTTC. This chain connects TRBV5-6 to TRBJ2-1, with 10 bases aligning to TRBD2. Trimming removed 0 bases from V and 6 bases from J; junction bases left unmatched: 3. The CDR3 covers 15 residues. Germline V gene sequence: CDR1 SGHDT, CDR2 YYEEEE.

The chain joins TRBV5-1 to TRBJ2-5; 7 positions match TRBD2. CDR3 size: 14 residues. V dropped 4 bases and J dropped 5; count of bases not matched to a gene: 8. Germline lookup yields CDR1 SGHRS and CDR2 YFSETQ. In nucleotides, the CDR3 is TGCGCCAGCAGCCTTGGAGGGGAGGGGGAGACCCAGTACTTC. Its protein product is CASSLGGEGETQYF.

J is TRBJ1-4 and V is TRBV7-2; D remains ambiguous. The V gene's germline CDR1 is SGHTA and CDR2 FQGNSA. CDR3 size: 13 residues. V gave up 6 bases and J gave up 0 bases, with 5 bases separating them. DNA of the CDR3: TGTGCCAGCAGGAGGGCAACTAATGAAAAACTGTTTTTT. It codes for CASRRATNEKLFF.

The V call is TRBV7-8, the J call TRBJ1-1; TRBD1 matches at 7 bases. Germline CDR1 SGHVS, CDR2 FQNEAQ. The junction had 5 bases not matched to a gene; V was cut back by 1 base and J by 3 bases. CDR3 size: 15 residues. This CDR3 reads CASSLGGQSDTEAFF. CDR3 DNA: TGTGCCAGCAGCTTAGGGGGACAGTCGGACACTGAAGCTTTCTTT.

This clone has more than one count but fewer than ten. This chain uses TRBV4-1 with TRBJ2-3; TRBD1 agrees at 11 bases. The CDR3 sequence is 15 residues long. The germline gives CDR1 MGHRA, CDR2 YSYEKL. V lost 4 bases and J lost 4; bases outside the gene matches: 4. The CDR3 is CASSLGTGGPDTQYF. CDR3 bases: TGCGCCAGCAGCCTGGGGACAGGGGGTCCAGATACGCAGTATTTT.

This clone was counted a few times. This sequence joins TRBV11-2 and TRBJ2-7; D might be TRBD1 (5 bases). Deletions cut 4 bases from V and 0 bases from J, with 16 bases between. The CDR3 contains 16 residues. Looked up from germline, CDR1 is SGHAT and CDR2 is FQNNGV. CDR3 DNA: TGTGCCAGCAGCTCACTAACGACAGTTAGCTCCTACGAGCAGTACTTC. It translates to CASSSLTTVSSYEQYF. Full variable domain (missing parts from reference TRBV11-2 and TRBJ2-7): EAGVAQSPRYKIIEKRQSVAFWCNPISGHATLYWYQQILGQGPKLLIQFQNNGVVDDSQLPKDRFSAERLKGVDSTLKIQPAKLEDSAVYLCASSSLTTVSSYEQYFGPGTRLTVT.

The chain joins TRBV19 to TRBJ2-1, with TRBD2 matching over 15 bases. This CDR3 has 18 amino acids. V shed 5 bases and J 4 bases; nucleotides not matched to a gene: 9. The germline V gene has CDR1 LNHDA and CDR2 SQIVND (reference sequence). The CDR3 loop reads CASSPGLAGGPRYNEQFF. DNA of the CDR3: TGTGCCAGTAGTCCCGGACTAGCGGGAGGGCCAAGGTACAATGAGCAGTTCTTC.

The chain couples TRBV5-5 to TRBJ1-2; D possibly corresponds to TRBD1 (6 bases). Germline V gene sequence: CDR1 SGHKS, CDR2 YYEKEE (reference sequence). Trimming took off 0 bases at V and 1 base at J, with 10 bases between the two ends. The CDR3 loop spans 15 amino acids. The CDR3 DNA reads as TGTGCCAGCAGCTTGGTGGGCAGGGGTAACTATGGCTACACCTTC. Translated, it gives CASSLVGRGNYGYTF.

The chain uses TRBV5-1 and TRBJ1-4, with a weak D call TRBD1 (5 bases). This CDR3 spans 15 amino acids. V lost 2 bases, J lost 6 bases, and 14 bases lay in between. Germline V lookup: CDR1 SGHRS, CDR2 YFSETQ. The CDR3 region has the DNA TGCGCCAGCAGCTTACAAGGGGCCGTGGATGAAAAACTGTTTTTT. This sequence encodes CASSLQGAVDEKLFF.

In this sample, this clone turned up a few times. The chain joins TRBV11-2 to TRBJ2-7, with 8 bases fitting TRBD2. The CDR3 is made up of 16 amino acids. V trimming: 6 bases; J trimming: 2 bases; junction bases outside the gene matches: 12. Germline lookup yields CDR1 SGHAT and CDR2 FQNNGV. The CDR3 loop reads CASRTPPSGPPYEQYF. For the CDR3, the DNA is TGTGCCAGCAGGACACCTCCTAGCGGGCCTCCCTACGAGCAGTACTTC.

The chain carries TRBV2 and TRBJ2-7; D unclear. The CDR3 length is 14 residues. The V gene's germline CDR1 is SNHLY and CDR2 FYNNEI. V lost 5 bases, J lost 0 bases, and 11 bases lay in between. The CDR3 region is CASSPQRPSYEQYF. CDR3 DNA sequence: TGTGCCAGCAGTCCCCAGAGGCCCTCCTACGAGCAGTACTTC.

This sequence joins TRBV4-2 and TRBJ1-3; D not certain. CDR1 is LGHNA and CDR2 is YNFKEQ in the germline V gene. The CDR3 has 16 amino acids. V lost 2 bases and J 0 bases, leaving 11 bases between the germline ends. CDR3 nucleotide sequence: TGTGCCAGCAGCCAACCCGACTTTTCCTCTGGAAACACCATATATTTT. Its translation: CASSQPDFSSGNTIYF.

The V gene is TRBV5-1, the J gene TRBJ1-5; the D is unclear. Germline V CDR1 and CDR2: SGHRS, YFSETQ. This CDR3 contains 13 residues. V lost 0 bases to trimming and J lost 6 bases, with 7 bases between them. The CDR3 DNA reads TGCGCCAGCAGCTTGGAGGGATTTCAGCCCCAGCATTTT. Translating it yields CASSLEGFQPQHF.

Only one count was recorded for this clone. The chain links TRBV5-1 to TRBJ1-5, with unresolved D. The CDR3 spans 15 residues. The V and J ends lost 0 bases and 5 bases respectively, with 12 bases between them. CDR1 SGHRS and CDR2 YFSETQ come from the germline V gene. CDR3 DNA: TGCGCCAGCAGCTTGGGGCCTACCTGGGATCAGCCCCAGCATTTT. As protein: CASSLGPTWDQPQHF.

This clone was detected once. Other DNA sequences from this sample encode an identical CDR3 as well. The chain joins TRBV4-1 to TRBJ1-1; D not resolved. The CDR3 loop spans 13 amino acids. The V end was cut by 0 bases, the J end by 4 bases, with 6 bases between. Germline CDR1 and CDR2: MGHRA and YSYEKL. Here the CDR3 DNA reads TGCGCCAGCAGCCAAGACCGGGGCACTGAAGCTTTCTTT. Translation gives CASSQDRGTEAFF.

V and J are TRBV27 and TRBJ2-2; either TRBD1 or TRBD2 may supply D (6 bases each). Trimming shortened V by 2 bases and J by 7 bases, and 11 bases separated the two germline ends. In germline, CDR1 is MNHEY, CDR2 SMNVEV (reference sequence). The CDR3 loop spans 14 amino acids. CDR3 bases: TGTGCCAGCAGTTTACGAAGGGGGGTCGGGGAGCTGTTTTTT. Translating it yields CASSLRRGVGELFF.

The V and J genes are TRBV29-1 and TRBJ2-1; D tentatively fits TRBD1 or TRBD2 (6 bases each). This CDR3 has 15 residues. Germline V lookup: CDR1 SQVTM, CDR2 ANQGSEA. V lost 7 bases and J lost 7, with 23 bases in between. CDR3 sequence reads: CSAPQPGGPLNEQFF. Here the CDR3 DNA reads TGCAGCGCCCCGCAACCCGGGGGCCCATTGAATGAGCAGTTCTTC.

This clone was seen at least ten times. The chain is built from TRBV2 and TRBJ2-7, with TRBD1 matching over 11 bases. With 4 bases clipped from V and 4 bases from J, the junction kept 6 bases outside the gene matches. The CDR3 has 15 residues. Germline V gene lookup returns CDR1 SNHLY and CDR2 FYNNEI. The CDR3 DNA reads TGTGCCAGCAGTGGCTGGACAGGGGGCGGGTACGAGCAGTACTTC. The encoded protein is CASSGWTGGGYEQYF. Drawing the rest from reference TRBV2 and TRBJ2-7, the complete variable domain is EPEVTQTPSHQVTQMGQEVILRCVPISNHLYFYWYRQILGQKVEFLVSFYNNEISEKSEIFDDQFSVERPDGSNFTLKIRSTKLEDSAMYFCASSGWTGGGYEQYFGPGTRLTVT.